The 22 T cell receptor beta chains in this list originate from one sample, sequenced in a study of OX40 agonist ivuxolimab in advanced cancers. Library construction relied on the immunoSEQ multiplex PCR assay. The immuneACCESS repertoire file appears here via TCRdb, limited to in-frame rearrangements. These files lack a portion of the clones; in checked studies, under half of the deficit traces to unresolved V genes, and the cause of the others is not known. The sample table holds 77,000 or so clones, of which 75% to 95% were seen once. Together, the top ten hold around 0.43% of the sample. Sequencing was performed on CD4+ or CD8+ T cells sorted from blood, taken in a trial of the OX40 agonist ivuxolimab. These receptors were taken from an adult with an advanced solid tumor such as melanoma, head and neck, liver or kidney cancer.

The gene calls are TRBV11-3 and TRBJ2-3; D call uncertain. The CDR3 is made up of 14 amino acids. Trimming removed 3 bases from V and 1 base from J, with 8 bases in between. Germline loops: CDR1 SGHNT, CDR2 YENEEA. Here the CDR3 DNA reads TGTGCCAGCAGCTTGATCCGGGGCACAGATACGCAGTATTTT. Translation: CASSLIRGTDTQYF.

This clone was seen a handful of times. The chain has TRBV18 and TRBJ1-4; TRBD1 aligns across 10 bases. Germline V gene data show CDR1 as KGHSH and CDR2 as LQKENI. The V segment lost 4 bases and the J segment 5 bases; nucleotides outside the gene matches: 1. The CDR3 is 14 amino acids. The CDR3 sequence is CASSQDRGNEKLFF. In DNA form, the CDR3 reads TGTGCCAGCTCACAGGACAGGGGGAATGAAAAACTGTTTTTT.

The J gene is TRBJ1-1, the V gene TRBV11-1; D remains unclear. The CDR3 loop spans 15 amino acids. The germline V and J ends were trimmed by 5 bases and 0 bases, with 13 bases remaining between them. Germline loops: CDR1 SGHAT, CDR2 FQDESV (reference sequence). The CDR3 here is CASSPRRGMNTEAFF. The CDR3 DNA reads as TGTGCCAGCAGCCCCCGTCGGGGTATGAACACTGAAGCTTTCTTT.

The chain couples TRBV27 to TRBJ2-2; 11 nucleotides line up with TRBD2. CDR3 length: 15 amino acids. The V and J ends lost 7 bases and 7 bases, in that order; junction bases with no gene match: 8. Germline CDR1 reads MNHEY; CDR2 reads SMNVEV (reference sequence). CDR3 sequence (DNA): TGTGCCAGCAAAGTAGCGGGAGGGCCGGACGGGGAGCTGTTTTTT. Its translation: CASKVAGGPDGELFF.

In this sample, this clone turned up once. The V call is TRBV10-3, the J call TRBJ1-1; D call uncertain. The CDR3 runs 12 residues. Trimming stripped 9 bases from V and 3 bases from J, with 11 bases between. Germline V lookup: CDR1 ENHRY, CDR2 SYGVKD. The CDR3 DNA reads as TGTGCCATATCCGAGACTTACACTGAAGCTTTCTTT. Translation gives CAISETYTEAFF.

The rearrangement joins TRBV29-1 to TRBJ1-5; D is perhaps TRBD1 (5 bases). CDR1 is SQVTM and CDR2 is ANQGSEA in the germline V gene. This CDR3 spans 13 amino acids. Trimming removed 4 bases at V and 7 bases at J, with 14 bases between. The CDR3 sequence is CSVVGGIGQPQHF. The CDR3 nucleotides read TGCAGCGTTGTCGGGGGGATAGGCCAGCCCCAGCATTTT.

This clone was observed a few times. This sequence joins TRBV7-9 and TRBJ1-1; D gene uncertain. The CDR3 totals 14 residues. Germline CDR1 is SEHNR and CDR2 is FQNEAQ (reference sequence). Deletions cut 3 bases from V and 4 bases from J, with 12 bases between. The CDR3 nucleotides are TGTGCCAGCAGCTTCCGGAGCGGACTCACTGAAGCTTTCTTT. The encoded protein is CASSFRSGLTEAFF.

The chain uses TRBV4-2 and TRBJ1-2; TRBD1 matches at 12 bases. CDR1 is LGHNA, CDR2 YNFKEQ, per germline. The CDR3 loop spans 17 amino acids. The V and J ends lost 5 bases and 1 base, in that order; junction bases with no gene match: 8. DNA for the CDR3: TGTGCCAGCAGCGGAGGAGGGACAGGGGGCATTAACTATGGCTACACCTTC. Its protein product is CASSGGGTGGINYGYTF.

V is TRBV18 and J is TRBJ2-5, with 15 nucleotides matching TRBD2. The CDR3 runs to 16 residues. V shed 5 bases and J 2 bases; nucleotides not matched to a gene: 3. The germline gives CDR1 KGHSH, CDR2 LQKENI. This CDR3 is CASSGLAGGRQETQYF. CDR3 sequence (DNA): TGTGCCAGCTCAGGACTAGCGGGAGGGCGACAAGAGACCCAGTACTTC.

CDR3 in amino acids: CASSTPRGRDRASPLHF. CDR3 bases: TGTGCCAGCAGTACCCCTAGAGGGAGGGACAGGGCTTCACCCCTCCACTTT. The J gene is TRBJ1-6, the V gene TRBV27; TRBD1 matches 9 bases. Germline CDR1 reads MNHEY; CDR2 reads SMNVEV (reference sequence). V dropped 5 bases and J dropped 9; count of bases not matched to a gene: 14. The CDR3 spans 17 residues.

The V gene is TRBV7-2, the J gene TRBJ2-5; a weak D match, TRBD2 (5 bases). The CDR3 runs 14 residues. Trimming cost V 1 base and J 1 base, with 7 bases left between them. Germline V gene sequence: CDR1 SGHTA, CDR2 FQGNSA. CDR3 loop: CASSLGGSQETQYF. The CDR3 DNA reads as TGTGCCAGCAGCTTAGGAGGGAGCCAAGAGACCCAGTACTTC.

The chain carries TRBV6-1 and TRBJ1-2; the match to TRBD1 covers 7 bases. Germline V gives CDR1 MNHNS, CDR2 SASEGT. V shed 7 bases and J 7 bases; nucleotides not matched to a gene: 12. This CDR3 has 14 amino acids. This chain's CDR3 is CASTPGQVLGGYTF. CDR3 in DNA: TGTGCCAGCACTCCTGGACAGGTACTTGGTGGCTACACCTTC.

The chain employs TRBV5-1 and TRBJ1-1; D not certain. The CDR3 contains 13 residues. Germline CDR1 and CDR2: SGHRS and YFSETQ. Trimming removed 4 bases from V and 1 base from J, with 8 bases in between. CDR3 sequence reads: CASSGQTNTEAFF. CDR3 nucleotides: TGCGCCAGCAGCGGGCAGACGAACACTGAAGCTTTCTTT.

The chain links TRBV9 to TRBJ2-7; 10 bases map to TRBD2. The V segment lost 0 bases and the J segment 6 bases; nucleotides outside the gene matches: 9. The CDR3 length is 16 residues. From germline, CDR1 is SGDLS and CDR2 YYNGEE. DNA of the CDR3: TGTGCCAGCAGCGTAGGGCCAGCGGGGGGGCAAGGCGAGCAGTACTTC. It translates to CASSVGPAGGQGEQYF. Full variable domain (rest looked up from reference TRBV9 and TRBJ2-7): DSGVTQTPKHLITATGQRVTLRCSPRSGDLSVYWYQQSLDQGLQFLIQYYNGEERAKGNILERFSAQQFPDLHSELNLSSLELGDSALYFCASSVGPAGGQGEQYFGPGTRLTVT.

The chain has TRBV7-8 and TRBJ2-5; 10 nucleotides line up with TRBD1. Germline V gene data show CDR1 as SGHVS and CDR2 as FQNEAQ. The CDR3 spans 15 residues. Trimming cost V 5 bases and J 4 bases; bases outside gene matches: 7. For the CDR3, the DNA is TGTGCCAGCAGCCACCCCGGGACAGGGGTAGAGACCCAGTACTTC. Protein product: CASSHPGTGVETQYF.

The gene calls are TRBV25-1 and TRBJ2-3; D perhaps matches TRBD2 (5 bases). There are 16 residues in the CDR3. Germline V gene lookup returns CDR1 MGHDK and CDR2 SYGVNS. The germline V and J ends were trimmed by 0 bases and 3 bases, with 13 bases remaining between them. The CDR3 DNA reads as TGTGCCAGCAGTGAATATAAGGTAGCGAGGACAGATACGCAGTATTTT. This encodes CASSEYKVARTDTQYF.

The V gene is TRBV9, the J gene TRBJ2-4, with D possibly matching TRBD1 (5 bases). V dropped 0 bases and J dropped 0 bases, with 13 bases sitting between them. Germline V CDR1 and CDR2: SGDLS, YYNGEE. CDR3 length equals 17 residues. CDR3 coding DNA: TGTGCCAGCAGCGTAGCTCCTGACAGCTTAGCCAAAAACATTCAGTACTTC. Encoded protein: CASSVAPDSLAKNIQYF.

This clone was counted only a few times. V and J are TRBV6-5 and TRBJ1-3, with D maybe TRBD1 (6 bases). This CDR3 contains 14 residues. Germline assignment: CDR1 MNHEY and CDR2 SVGAGI. V lost 6 bases and J 0 bases, leaving 9 bases between the germline ends. The CDR3 coding sequence is TGTGCCAGCAGACAGGGCTCCTCTGGAAACACCATATATTTT. Its protein is CASRQGSSGNTIYF.

This rearrangement joins TRBV7-9 to TRBJ2-7, with 9 bases fitting TRBD2. The junction had 10 bases not matched to a gene; V was cut back by 5 bases and J by 2 bases. Germline lookup yields CDR1 SEHNR and CDR2 FQNEAQ (reference sequence). The CDR3 has 16 residues. The CDR3 reads CASSPAGGRGPYEQYF. The DNA of the CDR3 is TGTGCCAGCAGCCCCGCGGGCGGGAGGGGCCCCTACGAGCAGTACTTC.

This chain links TRBV28 with TRBJ1-6, with 10 bases that match TRBD1. V lost 5 bases to trimming and J lost 6 bases; unmatched junction nucleotides: 1. The CDR3 runs 14 residues. The germline V gene has CDR1 MDHEN and CDR2 SYDVKM. This CDR3 is CASSRTGGNSPLHF. The DNA for the CDR3 is TGTGCCAGCAGTCGGACAGGGGGTAATTCACCCCTCCACTTT.

The genes are TRBV29-1 and TRBJ2-5; maybe TRBD1 (5 bases). Per the germline V gene, CDR1 is SQVTM and CDR2 is ANQGSEA. The V and J ends lost 6 bases and 5 bases respectively, with 16 bases between them. The CDR3 contains 13 residues. The CDR3 region has the DNA TGCAGCGTGGCTGGCAGGGCCCGGGAGACCCAGTACTTC. Its protein is CSVAGRARETQYF. Full variable domain (rest looked up from reference TRBV29-1 and TRBJ2-5): SAVISQKPSRDICQRGTSLTIQCQVDSQVTMMFWYRQQPGQSLTLIATANQGSEATYESGFVIDKFPISRPNLTFSTLTVSNMSPEDSSIYLCSVAGRARETQYFGPGTRLLVL.

The chain joins TRBV2 to TRBJ2-1, with D possibly being TRBD2 (6 bases). V was shortened by 2 bases and J by 0 bases, with 8 bases between the two germline ends. Germline CDR1 reads SNHLY; CDR2 reads FYNNEI. This CDR3 has 15 amino acids. CDR3 bases: TGTGCCAGCAGTGAACGGGGGTACTCCTACAATGAGCAGTTCTTC. Translation: CASSERGYSYNEQFF. The variable domain in full, with the rest retrieved from reference TRBV2 and TRBJ2-1, is EPEVTQTPSHQVTQMGQEVILRCVPISNHLYFYWYRQILGQKVEFLVSFYNNEISEKSEIFDDQFSVERPDGSNFTLKIRSTKLEDSAMYFCASSERGYSYNEQFFGPGTRLTVL.